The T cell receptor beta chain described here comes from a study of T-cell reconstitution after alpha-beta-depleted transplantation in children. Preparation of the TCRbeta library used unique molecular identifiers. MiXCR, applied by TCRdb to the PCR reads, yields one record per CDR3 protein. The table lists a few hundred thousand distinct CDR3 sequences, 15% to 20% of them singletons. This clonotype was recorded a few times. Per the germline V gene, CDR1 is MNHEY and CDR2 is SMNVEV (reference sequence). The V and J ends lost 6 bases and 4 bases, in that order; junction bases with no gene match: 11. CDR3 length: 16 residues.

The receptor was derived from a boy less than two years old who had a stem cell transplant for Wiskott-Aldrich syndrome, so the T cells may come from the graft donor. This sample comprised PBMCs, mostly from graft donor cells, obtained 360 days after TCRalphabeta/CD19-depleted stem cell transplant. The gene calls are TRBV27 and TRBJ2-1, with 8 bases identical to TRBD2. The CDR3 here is CASRVLAGPAYNEQFF. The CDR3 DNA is TGTGCCAGCAGGGTCCTAGCGGGTCCTGCTTACAATGAGCAGTTCTTC.